The clone carrying this T cell receptor beta chain appeared a few times. What it binds is not known. This entry comes from a study of T cells in Graves' hyperthyroidism and ophthalmopathy. Patients with uncontrolled infections, other autoimmune diseases, pregnancy or lactation were excluded. The PBMCs were taken from under 12 ml of fresh peripheral blood. Germline CDR1 SGHVS, CDR2 FQNEAQ. J was trimmed by 7 bases and V by 2 bases; bases with no gene match: 6. The CDR3 contains 15 residues. RNA transcripts yielded amplified TCR beta CDR3 regions. A set of HTBI primers served as the primers for a first-round RT-PCR of the TCR CDR3. TCRdb reprocessed the multiplex PCR reads with MiXCR, giving one entry per CDR3 protein. Of under 400,000 distinct CDR3 sequences in the sample, 13% to 15% are singletons; the top ten hold approximately 19%. The study, taken as a whole, reports: Ophthalmopathy prediction by the model preceded onset by a median approximately 6.9 months. The blood repertoire included most of the expanded thyroid clonotypes above 0.001.

This TCR was recovered from a woman aged 55-75 years with Graves' ophthalmopathy. The V gene is TRBV7-8, the J gene TRBJ1-2, with 11 bases lining up with TRBD1. Sequencing used blood. CDR3 DNA: TGTGCCAGCAGCTTATCCGGGACAGGGGGAATTGGCTACACCTTC. Amino acids: CASSLSGTGGIGYTF.